What follows describes a single T cell receptor beta chain. This specimen comes from a study of blood T cells in healthy people across ages. Germline CDR1 is SEHNR and CDR2 is FQNEAQ (reference sequence). Trimming took off 4 bases at V and 7 bases at J, with 16 bases between the two ends. This CDR3 comprises 14 residues. Combining a sample-barcoded 5' primer with a J-beta primer mix, a second PCR ran for 7 to 11 cycles. From the 5' RACE reads, TCRdb called clonotypes with MiXCR, one entry per CDR3 protein. Of 700,000 to 900,000 distinct CDR3 sequences in the sample, 25% to 30% are singletons; the top ten hold under 3%. The same data also contributed to another study, on T cells of mothers and their children. This second study says: Reads recorded for TCR beta CDR3 numbered over 9.5 million per mother and approximately 2.9 million per child. Normalized overlap was always slightly, never significantly, higher in related than unrelated mother-child pairs.

The sequence was obtained from a boy younger than 18 in good health. The chain couples TRBV7-9 to TRBJ1-1; tentatively, D is TRBD1 (6 bases). Sequenced sample: blood. For the CDR3, the DNA is TGTGCCAGCAGCTGGGCAGGGGATAAGGATGAAGCTTTCTTT. Translating it yields CASSWAGDKDEAFF.